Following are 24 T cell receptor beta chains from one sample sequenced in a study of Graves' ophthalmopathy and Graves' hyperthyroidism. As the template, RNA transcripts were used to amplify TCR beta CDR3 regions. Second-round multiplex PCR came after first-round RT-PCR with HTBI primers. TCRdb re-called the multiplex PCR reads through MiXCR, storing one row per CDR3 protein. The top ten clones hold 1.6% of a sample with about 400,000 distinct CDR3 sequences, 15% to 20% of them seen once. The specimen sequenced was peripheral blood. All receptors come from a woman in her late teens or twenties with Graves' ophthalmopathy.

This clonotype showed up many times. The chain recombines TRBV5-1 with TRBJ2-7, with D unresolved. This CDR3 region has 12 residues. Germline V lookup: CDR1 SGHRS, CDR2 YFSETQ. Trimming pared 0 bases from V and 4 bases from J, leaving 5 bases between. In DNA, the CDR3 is TGCGCCAGCAGCTTGGAGCGTTACGAGCAGTACTTC. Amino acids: CASSLERYEQYF.

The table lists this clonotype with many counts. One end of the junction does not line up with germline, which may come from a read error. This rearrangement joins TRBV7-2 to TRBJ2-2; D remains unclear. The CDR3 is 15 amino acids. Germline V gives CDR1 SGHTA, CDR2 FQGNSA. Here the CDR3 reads CASGLDTAYTGELFF. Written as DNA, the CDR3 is TGTGCCAGCGGCTTAGATACAGCGTACACCGGGGAGCTGTTTTTT.

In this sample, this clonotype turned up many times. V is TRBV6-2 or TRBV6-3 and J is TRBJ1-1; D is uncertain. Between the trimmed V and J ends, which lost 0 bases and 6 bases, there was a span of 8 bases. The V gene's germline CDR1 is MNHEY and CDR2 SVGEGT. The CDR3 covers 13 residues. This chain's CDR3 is CASSYSTLAEAFF. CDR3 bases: TGTGCCAGCAGTTACTCGACGTTAGCTGAAGCTTTCTTT.

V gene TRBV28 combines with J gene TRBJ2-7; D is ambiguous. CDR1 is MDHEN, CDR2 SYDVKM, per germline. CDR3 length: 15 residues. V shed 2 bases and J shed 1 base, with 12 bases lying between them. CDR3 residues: CASSLGSGRSYEQYF. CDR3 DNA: TGTGCCAGCAGTTTAGGGTCAGGCCGATCCTACGAGCAGTACTTC.

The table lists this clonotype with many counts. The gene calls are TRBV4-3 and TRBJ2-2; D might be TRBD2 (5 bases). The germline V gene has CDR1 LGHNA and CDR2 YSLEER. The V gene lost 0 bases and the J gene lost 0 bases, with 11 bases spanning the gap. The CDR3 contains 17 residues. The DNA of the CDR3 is TGCGCCAGCAGCCAAGATTTCCCAGCGGCGAACACCGGGGAGCTGTTTTTT. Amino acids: CASSQDFPAANTGELFF.

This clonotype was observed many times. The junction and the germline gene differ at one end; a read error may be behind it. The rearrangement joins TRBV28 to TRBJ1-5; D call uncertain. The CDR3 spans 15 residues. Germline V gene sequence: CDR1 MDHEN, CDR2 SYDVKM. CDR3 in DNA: TGTGCCAGCACTTTAGGAGGATTCCTCAATCAGCCCCAGCATTTT. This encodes CASTLGGFLNQPQHF.

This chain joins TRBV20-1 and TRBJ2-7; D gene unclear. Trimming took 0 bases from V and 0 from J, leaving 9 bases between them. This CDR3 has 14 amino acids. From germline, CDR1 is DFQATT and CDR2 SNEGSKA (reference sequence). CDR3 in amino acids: CSARDRRYSYEQYF. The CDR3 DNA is TGCAGTGCTAGAGATCGGCGTTACTCCTACGAGCAGTACTTC.

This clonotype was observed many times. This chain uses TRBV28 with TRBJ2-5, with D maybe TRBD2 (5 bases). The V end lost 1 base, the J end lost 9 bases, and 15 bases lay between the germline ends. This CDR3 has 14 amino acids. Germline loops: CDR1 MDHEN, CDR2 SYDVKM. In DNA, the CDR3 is TGTGCCAGCAGTTTATTCGCGGGCGGTGGGGCCCAGTACTTC. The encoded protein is CASSLFAGGGAQYF.

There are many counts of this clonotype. Here the CDR3 DNA reads TGTGCCTGGAGTGTAGAGGCCGCGGCGGGTGGCTACACCTTC. It specifies CAWSVEAAAGGYTF. The V and J genes are TRBV30 and TRBJ1-2; D not certain. The V and J ends lost 0 bases and 7 bases respectively, with 15 bases between them. The CDR3 has 14 amino acids. Germline V gene sequence: CDR1 GTSNPN, CDR2 SVGIG (reference sequence).

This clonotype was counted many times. CDR3 nucleotide sequence: TGTGCCAGCAGCCCCTCGGTATCCGGGGTTCAGCCCCAGCATTTT. This codes for CASSPSVSGVQPQHF. The chain carries TRBV12-3 or TRBV12-4 and TRBJ1-5, with D uncertain. V dropped 6 bases and J dropped 6 bases, with 18 bases sitting between them. This CDR3 is built from 15 residues.

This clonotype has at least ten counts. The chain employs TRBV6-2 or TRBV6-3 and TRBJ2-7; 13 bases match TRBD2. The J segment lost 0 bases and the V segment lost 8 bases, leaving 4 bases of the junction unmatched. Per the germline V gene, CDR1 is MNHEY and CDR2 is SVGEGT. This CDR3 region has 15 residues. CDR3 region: CASEGLAGSSYEQYF. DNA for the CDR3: TGTGCCAGCGAGGGACTAGCGGGGTCCTCCTACGAGCAGTACTTC.

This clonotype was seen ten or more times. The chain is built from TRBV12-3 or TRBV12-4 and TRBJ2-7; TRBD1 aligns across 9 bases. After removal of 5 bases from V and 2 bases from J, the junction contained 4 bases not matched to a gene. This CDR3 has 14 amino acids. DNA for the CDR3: TGTGCCAGCAGTGGGACAGGGCGCGCCTACGAGCAGTACTTC. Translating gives CASSGTGRAYEQYF.

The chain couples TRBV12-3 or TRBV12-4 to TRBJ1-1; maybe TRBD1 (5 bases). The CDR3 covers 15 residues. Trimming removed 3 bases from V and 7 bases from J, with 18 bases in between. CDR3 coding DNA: TGTGCCAGCAGTTTGGGCGGGGCTCACGGTGATGAAGCTTTCTTT. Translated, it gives CASSLGGAHGDEAFF.

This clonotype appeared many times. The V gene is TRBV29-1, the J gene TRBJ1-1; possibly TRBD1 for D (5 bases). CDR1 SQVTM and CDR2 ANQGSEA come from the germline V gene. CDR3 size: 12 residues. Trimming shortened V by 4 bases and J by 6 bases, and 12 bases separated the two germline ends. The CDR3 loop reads CSVVRGSAEAFF. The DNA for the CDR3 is TGCAGCGTTGTGAGGGGTTCAGCTGAAGCTTTCTTT.

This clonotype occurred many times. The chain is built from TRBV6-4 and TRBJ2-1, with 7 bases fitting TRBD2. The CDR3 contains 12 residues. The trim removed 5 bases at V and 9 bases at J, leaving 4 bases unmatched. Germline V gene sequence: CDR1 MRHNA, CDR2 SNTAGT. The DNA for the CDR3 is TGTGCCAGCAGTACGAGGGAGGGTGAGCAGTTCTTC. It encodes CASSTREGEQFF.

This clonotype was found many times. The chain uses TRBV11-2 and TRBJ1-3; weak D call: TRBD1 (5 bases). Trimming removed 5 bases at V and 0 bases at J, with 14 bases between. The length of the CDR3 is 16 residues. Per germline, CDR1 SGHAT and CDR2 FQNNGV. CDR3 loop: CASSPSGLSSGNTIYF. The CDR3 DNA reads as TGTGCCAGCAGCCCGTCGGGGCTCAGCTCTGGAAACACCATATATTTT.

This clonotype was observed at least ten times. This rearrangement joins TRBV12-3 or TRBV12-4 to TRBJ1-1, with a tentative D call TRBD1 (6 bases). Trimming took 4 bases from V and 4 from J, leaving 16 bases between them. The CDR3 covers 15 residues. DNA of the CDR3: TGTGCCAGCAGTTCGGCCGCAGGGGTTGCCACTGAAGCTTTCTTT. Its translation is CASSSAAGVATEAFF.

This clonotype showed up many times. The CDR3 loop reads CASSPDRVREQYF. CDR3 DNA sequence: TGTGCCAGCAGTCCCGACAGGGTTCGGGAGCAGTACTTC. The rearrangement joins TRBV12-3 or TRBV12-4 to TRBJ2-7; TRBD1 aligns across 7 bases. Trimming took 5 bases from V and 7 from J; bases not matched to a gene: 8. There are 13 residues in the CDR3.

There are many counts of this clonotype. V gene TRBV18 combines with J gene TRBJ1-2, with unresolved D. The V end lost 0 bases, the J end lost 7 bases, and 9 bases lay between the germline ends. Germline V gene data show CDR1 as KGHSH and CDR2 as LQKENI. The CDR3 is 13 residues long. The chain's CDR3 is CASSPPESSGYTF. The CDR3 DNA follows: TGTGCCAGCTCACCACCGGAGTCTTCTGGCTACACCTTC.

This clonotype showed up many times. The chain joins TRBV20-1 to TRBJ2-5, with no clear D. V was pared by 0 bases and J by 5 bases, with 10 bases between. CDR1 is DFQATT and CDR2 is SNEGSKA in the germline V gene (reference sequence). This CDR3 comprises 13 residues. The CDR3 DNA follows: TGCAGTGCTAGAGAGTCATTAGGGGAGACCCAGTACTTC. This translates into CSARESLGETQYF.

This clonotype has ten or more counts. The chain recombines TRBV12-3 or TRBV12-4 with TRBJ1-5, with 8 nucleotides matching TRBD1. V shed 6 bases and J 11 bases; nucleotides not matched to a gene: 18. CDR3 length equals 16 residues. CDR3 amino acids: CASSPKDRAAWQAQHF. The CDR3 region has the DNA TGTGCCAGCAGCCCGAAGGACAGGGCGGCGTGGCAGGCCCAGCATTTT.

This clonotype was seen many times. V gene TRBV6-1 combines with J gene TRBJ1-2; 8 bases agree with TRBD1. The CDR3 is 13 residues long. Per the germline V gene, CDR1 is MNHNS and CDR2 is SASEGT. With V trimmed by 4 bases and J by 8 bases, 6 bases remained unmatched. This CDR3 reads CASSGKTGDGYTF. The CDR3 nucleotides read TGTGCCAGCAGTGGAAAGACAGGGGACGGCTACACCTTC.

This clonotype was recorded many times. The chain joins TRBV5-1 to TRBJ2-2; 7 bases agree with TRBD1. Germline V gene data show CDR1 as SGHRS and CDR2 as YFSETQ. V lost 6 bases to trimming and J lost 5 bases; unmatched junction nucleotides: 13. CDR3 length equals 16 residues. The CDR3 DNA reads TGCGCCAGCACCCGGACCGACAGGGTGAGGACCGGGGAGCTGTTTTTT. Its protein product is CASTRTDRVRTGELFF.

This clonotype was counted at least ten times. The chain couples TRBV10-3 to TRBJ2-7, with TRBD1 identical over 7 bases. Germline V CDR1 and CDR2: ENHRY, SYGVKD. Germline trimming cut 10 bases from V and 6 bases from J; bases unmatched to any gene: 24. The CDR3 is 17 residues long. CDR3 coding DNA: TGTGCCACAAAATCCCCCGAGTACAGGGGACCTCCGGGCGAGCAGTACTTC. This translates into CATKSPEYRGPPGEQYF.